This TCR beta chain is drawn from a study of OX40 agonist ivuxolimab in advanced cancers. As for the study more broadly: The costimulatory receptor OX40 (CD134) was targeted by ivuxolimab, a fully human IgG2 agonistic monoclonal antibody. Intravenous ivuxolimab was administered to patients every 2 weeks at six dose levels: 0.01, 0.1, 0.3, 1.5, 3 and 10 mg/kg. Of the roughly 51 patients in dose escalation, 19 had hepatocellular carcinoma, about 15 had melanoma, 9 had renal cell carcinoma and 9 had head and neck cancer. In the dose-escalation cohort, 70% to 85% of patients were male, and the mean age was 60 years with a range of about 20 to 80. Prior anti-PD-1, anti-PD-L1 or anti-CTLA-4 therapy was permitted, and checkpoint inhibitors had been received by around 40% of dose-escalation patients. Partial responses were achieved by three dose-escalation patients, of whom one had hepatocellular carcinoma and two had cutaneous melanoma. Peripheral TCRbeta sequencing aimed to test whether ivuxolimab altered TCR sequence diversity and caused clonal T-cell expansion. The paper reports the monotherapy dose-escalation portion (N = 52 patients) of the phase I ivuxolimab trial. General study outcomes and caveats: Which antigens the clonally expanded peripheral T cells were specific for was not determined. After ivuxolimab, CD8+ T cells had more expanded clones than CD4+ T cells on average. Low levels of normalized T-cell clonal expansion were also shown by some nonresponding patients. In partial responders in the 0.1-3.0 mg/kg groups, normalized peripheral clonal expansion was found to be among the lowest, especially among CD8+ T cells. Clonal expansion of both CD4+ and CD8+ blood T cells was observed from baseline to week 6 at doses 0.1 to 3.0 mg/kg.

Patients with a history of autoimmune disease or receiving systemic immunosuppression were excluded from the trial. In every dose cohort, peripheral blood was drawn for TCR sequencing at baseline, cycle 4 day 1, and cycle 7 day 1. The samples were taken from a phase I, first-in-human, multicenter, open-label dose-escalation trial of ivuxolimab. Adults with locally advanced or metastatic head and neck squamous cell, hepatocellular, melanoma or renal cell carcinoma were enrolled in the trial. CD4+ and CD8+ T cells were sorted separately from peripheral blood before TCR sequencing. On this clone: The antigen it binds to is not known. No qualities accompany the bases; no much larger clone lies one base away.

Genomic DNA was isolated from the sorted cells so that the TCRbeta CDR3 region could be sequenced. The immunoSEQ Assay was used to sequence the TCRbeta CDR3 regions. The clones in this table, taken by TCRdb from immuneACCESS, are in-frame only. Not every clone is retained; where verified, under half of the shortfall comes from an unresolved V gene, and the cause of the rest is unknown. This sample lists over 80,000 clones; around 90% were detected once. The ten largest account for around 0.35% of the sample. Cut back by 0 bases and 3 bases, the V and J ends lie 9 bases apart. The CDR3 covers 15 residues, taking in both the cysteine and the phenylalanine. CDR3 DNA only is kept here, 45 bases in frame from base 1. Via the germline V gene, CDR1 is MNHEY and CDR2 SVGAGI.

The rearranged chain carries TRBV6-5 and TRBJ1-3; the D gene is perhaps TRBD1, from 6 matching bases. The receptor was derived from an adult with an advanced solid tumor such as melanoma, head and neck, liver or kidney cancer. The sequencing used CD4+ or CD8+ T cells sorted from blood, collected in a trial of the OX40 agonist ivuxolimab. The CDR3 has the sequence CASSYSTGFGNTIYF. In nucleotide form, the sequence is TGTGCCAGCAGTTACTCGACAGGCTTTGGAAACACCATATATTTT.